This entry is about one T cell receptor (beta chain). This sample is part of a study of blood T cell repertoires in COVID-19. The trim removed 2 bases at V and 0 bases at J, leaving 4 bases unmatched. This CDR3 has 15 amino acids. The germline V gene has CDR1 SGHNT and CDR2 YYREEE (reference sequence). TCRdb's table, derived via immunoSEQ multiplex PCR, lists solely in-frame clones and lacks some. The sample carries 140,000 to 150,000 clones, about 80% recorded once. The TCR sequence derives from a man between 70 and 80 years old who had recovered from COVID-19. Source material: peripheral blood. The chain couples TRBV5-4 to TRBJ1-2; TRBD1 aligns across 7 bases. The CDR3 DNA sequence: TGTGCCAGCAGCTTAAACAGGGGTCCTAACTATGGCTACACCTTC. Translated: CASSLNRGPNYGYTF.